The rows below give T cell receptor beta chains drawn from one sample of a study of regulatory T cells in long-lasting Graves disease. TCRdb itself ran the multiplex PCR reads through MiXCR, one entry per CDR3 protein. The sample lists 350,000 to 500,000 distinct CDR3 sequences; roughly 21% were seen once. The specimen was peripheral blood mononuclear cells (PBMCs), collected when the disease was refractory, from a patient treated with antithyroid drugs. These receptors all stem from a female donor with Graves disease. CDR3s include the opening cysteine and the closing phenylalanine or tryptophan. Fields, in order: V gene, J gene, clone size, D gene, CDR3 protein, CDR3 DNA. The D gene is left open where the match is weak. Clone size is given for some rows only: seen once, a few or many times, or a class if the clone is expanded.

TRBV5-1	TRBJ1-1	.	.	CASSLEGVQDAEAFF	TGTGCCAGCAGCTTGGAAGGGGTACAAGACGCTGAAGCTTTCTTT
TRBV9	TRBJ2-7	.	.	CASSVGMGGVWEQYF	TGTGCCAGCAGCGTAGGAATGGGGGGAGTTTGGGAGCAGTACTTC
TRBV5-1	TRBJ2-4	few	.	CASSLDKNIQYF	TGCGCCAGCAGCTTGGACAAAAACATTCAGTACTTC
TRBV29-1	TRBJ2-7	.	.	CSVEAPDDYEQYF	TGCAGCGTTGAAGCCCCCGATGACTACGAGCAGTACTTC
TRBV28	TRBJ1-2	many	TRBD1	CASSLGAGTGAYGYTF	TGTGCCAGCAGCTTAGGCGCAGGGACAGGGGCCTATGGCTACACCTTC
TRBV7-6	TRBJ1-1	few	.	CASSQEVAAASTEAFF	TGTGCCAGCAGCCAGGAGGTTGCGGCGGCGAGCACTGAAGCTTTCTTT
TRBV6-1	TRBJ1-2	many	.	CASSEGLGPNYGYTF	TGTGCCAGCAGTGAAGGCCTGGGACCCAACTATGGCTACACCTTC
TRBV5-1	TRBJ1-6	many	TRBD1	CASTQGDREYSPLHF	TGCGCCAGCACGCAGGGGGACAGGGAGTATTCACCCCTCCACTTT
TRBV5-4	TRBJ2-1	few	.	CASSPGWENNEQFF	TGTGCCAGCAGCCCCGGATGGGAGAACAATGAGCAGTTCTTC
TRBV20-1	TRBJ2-7	few	TRBD2	CSARGGGISYEQYF	TGCAGTGCTAGAGGGGGGGGGATCTCCTACGAGCAGTACTTC
TRBV12-3/TRBV12-4	TRBJ1-5	few	.	CASSALWGDQPQHF	TGTGCCAGCAGTGCGTTATGGGGGGATCAGCCCCAGCATTTT
TRBV6-2/TRBV6-3	TRBJ2-7	few	TRBD2	CASRPPLAGGSYEQYF	TGTGCCAGCAGGCCCCCTCTAGCGGGAGGCTCCTACGAGCAGTACTTC
TRBV20-1	TRBJ2-5	many	TRBD2	CSARALAGEQETQYF	TGCAGTGCTAGAGCTCTAGCGGGAGAGCAAGAGACCCAGTACTTC
TRBV5-1	TRBJ2-5	.	.	CASSLGPIGSGETQYF	TGCGCCAGCAGCTTGGGGCCTATCGGGTCGGGGGAGACCCAGTACTTC
TRBV12-3/TRBV12-4	TRBJ2-2	many	TRBD2	CASSPGGAGTGELFF	TGTGCCAGCAGCCCGGGGGGGGCGGGCACCGGGGAGCTGTTTTTT
TRBV20-1	TRBJ2-7	.	TRBD2	CSAGGALAGAEQYF	TGCAGTGCTGGCGGGGCGCTAGCGGGAGCCGAGCAGTACTTC
TRBV28	TRBJ1-2	many	TRBD1	CASSIGQAGGYTF	TGTGCCAGCAGTATAGGACAGGCAGGTGGCTACACCTTC
TRBV5-1	TRBJ2-3	.	.	CASSLTYTDTQYF	TGCGCCAGCAGCTTGACTTACACAGATACGCAGTATTTT
TRBV3-1	TRBJ1-5	many	.	CASSQDRAGNQPQHF	TGTGCCAGCAGCCAAGATCGGGCAGGCAATCAGCCCCAGCATTTT
TRBV28	TRBJ1-2	many	.	CASRVTRQGPLSGYTF	TGTGCCAGCAGAGTCACACGTCAGGGACCCCTCTCGGGCTACACCTTC
TRBV15	TRBJ2-5	few	.	CATSPRGGRETQYF	TGTGCCACCAGCCCTAGGGGGGGGCGAGAGACCCAGTACTTC
TRBV29-1	TRBJ2-7	.	TRBD1	CSGRTGETYEQYF	TGCAGCGGTAGGACAGGGGAGACCTACGAGCAGTACTTC
TRBV27	TRBJ1-2	many	.	CATAGDSNYGYTF	TGTGCCACCGCGGGAGATTCTAACTATGGCTACACCTTC
TRBV19	TRBJ2-7	few	TRBD1	CASSAGQVYEQYF	TGTGCCAGTAGCGCCGGACAGGTCTACGAGCAGTACTTC
TRBV5-1	TRBJ2-7	few	.	CASSVGGGGGPYEQYF	TGCGCCAGCAGCGTGGGAGGAGGTGGAGGGCCCTACGAGCAGTACTTC
TRBV7-9	TRBJ2-5	many	.	CASSWVGLGQETQYF	TGTGCCAGCAGCTGGGTAGGGCTAGGGCAAGAGACCCAGTACTTC
TRBV29-1	TRBJ1-1	few	.	CSVEESGWTEAFF	TGCAGCGTTGAAGAATCGGGGTGGACTGAAGCTTTCTTT
TRBV28	TRBJ1-5	.	.	CASSFASHNQPQHF	TGTGCCAGCAGTTTTGCCAGTCACAATCAGCCCCAGCATTTT
TRBV20-1	TRBJ2-5	.	TRBD2	CSAETSSEQETQYF	TGCAGTGCTGAGACTAGCAGCGAACAAGAGACCCAGTACTTC
TRBV7-9	TRBJ1-2	few	TRBD1	CASSNDRVGYGYTF	TGTGCCAGCAGCAACGACAGGGTTGGCTATGGCTACACCTTC
TRBV7-9	TRBJ2-7	.	.	CASSLAARGEQYF	TGTGCCAGCAGCTTAGCCGCTAGAGGCGAGCAGTACTTC
TRBV19	TRBJ2-7	.	.	CASSIKVTGRDEQYF	TGTGCCAGTAGTATCAAAGTCACGGGCAGGGATGAGCAGTACTTC
TRBV14	TRBJ2-5	many	.	CASSKFGQQETQYF	TGTGCCAGCAGCAAATTTGGACAACAAGAGACCCAGTACTTC
TRBV9	TRBJ2-7	few	TRBD2	CASSPSDGGAYEQYF	TGTGCCAGCAGCCCAAGCGATGGGGGGGCCTACGAGCAGTACTTC
TRBV5-1	TRBJ2-1	many	.	CASSFVLSGNNEQFF	TGCGCCAGCAGCTTTGTTCTCTCGGGGAACAATGAGCAGTTCTTC
TRBV20-1	TRBJ2-4	many	TRBD2	CSAGRLAEYF	TGCAGTGCTGGCAGACTAGCGGAGTACTTC
TRBV15	TRBJ1-1	few	.	CATSSDGVWAFF	TGTGCCACCAGCAGTGACGGGGTATGGGCTTTCTTT
TRBV20-1	TRBJ2-7	many	TRBD2	CSAGSGRVIYEQYF	TGCAGTGCTGGGAGCGGGAGGGTTATCTACGAGCAGTACTTC
TRBV28	TRBJ1-2	many	TRBD1	CASRTGEAGYTF	TGTGCCAGCAGGACAGGGGAAGCTGGCTACACCTTC
TRBV28	TRBJ2-7	few	.	CASSSPRGGGYEQYF	TGTGCCAGCAGCTCGCCCCGGGGAGGGGGGTACGAGCAGTACTTC
TRBV2	TRBJ2-3	.	.	CASILDTQYF	TGTGCCAGCATTTTAGATACGCAGTATTTT
TRBV7-9	TRBJ2-1	.	TRBD2	CASSLPGTSGRNEQFF	TGTGCCAGCAGCCTCCCAGGGACTAGCGGGAGGAATGAGCAGTTCTTC
TRBV3-1	TRBJ2-7	many	.	CASSQDFGAGYEQYF	TGTGCCAGCAGCCAAGATTTTGGAGCGGGCTACGAGCAGTACTTC
TRBV6-1	TRBJ2-7	many	.	CASSISGTSYEQYF	TGTGCCAGCAGTATCTCCGGGACTTCCTACGAGCAGTACTTC
TRBV6-1	TRBJ2-7	few	TRBD2	CASSMKRETWSYEQYF	TGTGCCAGCAGTATGAAGCGGGAGACTTGGTCCTACGAGCAGTACTTC
TRBV20-1	TRBJ2-2	many	.	CSARDYRLTGELFF	TGCAGTGCTAGAGATTACCGATTAACCGGGGAGCTGTTTTTT
TRBV19	TRBJ1-5	few	TRBD1	CAGRRDRGSNQPQHF	TGTGCCGGTAGGCGGGACAGGGGTAGCAATCAGCCCCAGCATTTT
TRBV10-3	TRBJ2-7	many	TRBD1	CAIGDRAYEQYF	TGTGCCATCGGGGACAGAGCCTACGAGCAGTACTTC